Reported below is one T cell receptor (beta chain). The antigen is undetermined. TCRdb's table, derived via immunoSEQ multiplex PCR, lists solely in-frame clones and lacks some. The sample records around 30,000 clones, roughly 92% being singletons. Germline CDR1 SEHNR, CDR2 FQNEAQ (reference sequence). CDR3 length: 15 amino acids. Trimming left V 4 bases short and J 8 bases short, with 17 bases between. The data are from a study of T cells in localized non-small cell lung cancer. Whole-study results and caveats: Tumor samples were not multi-region, leaving intratumor heterogeneity unexcluded. Overall survival was longer when the density of T cells in the blood was higher. Tumor showed lower T cell clonality than uninvolved adjacent lung, where it was highest. There were a median around 53 of the top 100 tumor clones appearing in adjacent lung.

The receptor was isolated from a woman aged 40-70 years with stage I lung adenocarcinoma. The J gene is TRBJ1-4, the V gene TRBV7-9; the D is unclear. Sequenced here: peripheral blood, sampled before any cancer treatment. CDR3 bases: TGTGCCAGCAGCTCCTACACCCCGTCACGGGAAAAACTGTTTTTT. Its protein is CASSSYTPSREKLFF. The variable domain in full, completed from reference TRBV7-9 and TRBJ1-4, reads DTGVSQNPRHKITKRGQNVTFRCDPISEHNRLYWYRQTLGQGPEFLTYFQNEAQLEKSRLLSDRFSAERPKGSFSTLEIQRTEQGDSAMYLCASSSYTPSREKLFFGSGTQLSVL.